Each of the 12 T cell receptor beta chains below was sequenced from the same sample in a study of shared clonotypes between healthy human individuals. Data came from immunoSEQ multiplex PCR; TCRdb stores just in-frame clones and leaves some out. The table records approximately 980,000 clones, approximately 80% of them present only once. The source material was memory CD4+ T cells sorted from blood. As for subset: CD45RA-negative fraction. These receptors were obtained from a man between 18 and 29 years old in good health.

This clone was counted at least ten times. This chain joins TRBV9 and TRBJ1-6; D gene ambiguous. Germline CDR1 and CDR2: SGDLS and YYNGEE. This CDR3 is 13 amino acids long. Trimming shortened V by 4 bases and J by 7 bases, and 9 bases separated the two germline ends. CDR3 in DNA: TGTGCCAGCAGCCCAGCTTGGAATTCACCCCTCCACTTT. This sequence encodes CASSPAWNSPLHF.

This clone turned up a few times. In the same sample, other DNA sequences code for this CDR3. This chain joins TRBV28 and TRBJ1-1, with TRBD1 matching over 11 bases. The CDR3 covers 15 residues. Germline V lookup: CDR1 MDHEN, CDR2 SYDVKM. Germline trimming cut 6 bases from V and 1 base from J; bases unmatched to any gene: 4. CDR3 DNA: TGTGCCAGCAGAGGACAGGGGGCAGGGAACACTGAAGCTTTCTTT. Encoded protein: CASRGQGAGNTEAFF.

V and J are TRBV27 and TRBJ1-4; no firm D call. Germline V gene data show CDR1 as MNHEY and CDR2 as SMNVEV (reference sequence). V lost 5 bases and J lost 7, with 11 bases in between. The CDR3 loop spans 13 amino acids. The CDR3 spells CASSRSSSEKLFF. The DNA of the CDR3 is TGTGCCAGCAGTCGTAGCTCGAGTGAAAAACTGTTTTTT. Full variable domain (remainder filled in from reference TRBV27 and TRBJ1-4): EAQVTQNPRYLITVTGKKLTVTCSQNMNHEYMSWYRQDPGLGLRQIYYSMNVEVTDKGDVPEGYKVSRKEKRNFPLILESPSPNQTSLYFCASSRSSSEKLFFGSGTQLSVL.

V is TRBV5-1 and J is TRBJ2-2; D unresolved. This CDR3 spans 16 amino acids. The germline V gene has CDR1 SGHRS and CDR2 YFSETQ. Trimming took off 2 bases at V and 0 bases at J, with 11 bases between the two ends. The CDR3 sequence: CASSFGQATNTGELFF. CDR3 DNA sequence: TGCGCCAGCAGCTTCGGGCAGGCGACGAACACCGGGGAGCTGTTTTTT.

This chain links TRBV7-8 with TRBJ2-4; weak D call: TRBD2 (6 bases). The germline V gene encodes CDR1 SGHVS and CDR2 FQNEAQ. The CDR3 runs 17 residues. The V and J ends lost 5 bases and 7 bases respectively, with 24 bases between them. CDR3 DNA: TGTGCCAGCAGCCTGGTTAGGGAGGAGGGCTCGGGGAACATTCAGTACTTC. Residues: CASSLVREEGSGNIQYF.

This chain joins TRBV13 and TRBJ2-2; 8 bases match TRBD1. CDR3 length equals 16 residues. CDR1 and CDR2 from the germline V gene are PRHDT and FYEKMQ (reference sequence). V lost 4 bases and J lost 1; bases outside the gene matches: 5. Here the CDR3 reads CASSSIRGRNTGELFF. The DNA of the CDR3 is TGTGCCAGCAGCTCCATCAGGGGGCGGAACACCGGGGAGCTGTTTTTT.

This CDR3 is CASSLMAGTYNEQFF. CDR3 coding DNA: TGTGCCAGCAGTTTAATGGCGGGGACTTACAATGAGCAGTTCTTC. V gene TRBV27 combines with J gene TRBJ2-1; perhaps TRBD2 as D (6 bases). Deletions cut 2 bases from V and 4 bases from J, with 12 bases between. The CDR3 contains 15 residues. The germline CDR1 and CDR2 sequences are MNHEY and SMNVEV (reference sequence).

The V gene is TRBV5-4, the J gene TRBJ2-2; 7 bases align to TRBD1. V was pared by 4 bases and J by 0 bases, with 3 bases of the junction left unmatched. CDR1 is SGHNT and CDR2 is YYREEE in the germline V gene (reference sequence). This CDR3 contains 15 residues. The CDR3 here is CASSRDSTNTGELFF. CDR3 coding DNA: TGTGCCAGCAGCCGGGACAGTACGAACACCGGGGAGCTGTTTTTT.

This clone was found a few times. The V call is TRBV6-1, the J call TRBJ2-5; TRBD1 might be the D (6 bases). Trimming cost V 2 bases and J 5 bases, with 18 bases left between them. The germline CDR1 and CDR2 sequences are MNHNS and SASEGT. The CDR3 extends over 16 amino acids. The CDR3 DNA follows: TGTGCCAGCAGTGAATTCAACAGGGCCTTCGGGGAGACCCAGTACTTC. This codes for CASSEFNRAFGETQYF.

The V call is TRBV2, the J call TRBJ2-1, with 8 bases identical to TRBD2. The CDR3 is 15 amino acids. Germline V lookup: CDR1 SNHLY, CDR2 FYNNEI. The junction had 6 bases not matched to a gene; V was cut back by 4 bases and J by 4 bases. The CDR3 is CASSVNSGVYNEQFF. The DNA of the CDR3 is TGTGCCAGCAGTGTGAATAGCGGGGTATACAATGAGCAGTTCTTC. The variable domain in full, with the rest retrieved from reference TRBV2 and TRBJ2-1, is EPEVTQTPSHQVTQMGQEVILRCVPISNHLYFYWYRQILGQKVEFLVSFYNNEISEKSEIFDDQFSVERPDGSNFTLKIRSTKLEDSAMYFCASSVNSGVYNEQFFGPGTRLTVL.

The J gene is TRBJ2-6, the V gene TRBV7-2; no clear D. The V gene lost 3 bases and the J gene lost 0 bases, with 6 bases spanning the gap. The CDR3 length is 15 residues. Germline V gene lookup returns CDR1 SGHTA and CDR2 FQGNSA. The CDR3 bases are TGTGCCAGCAGCTTTTTAGCCTCTGGGGCCAACGTCCTGACTTTC. Translation gives CASSFLASGANVLTF.

The CDR3 spells CASSEAIRVGAGVPDTQYF. CDR3 sequence (DNA): TGTGCCAGCAGTGAAGCTATCAGAGTGGGAGCGGGGGTCCCAGATACGCAGTATTTT. The chain couples TRBV6-1 to TRBJ2-3; 8 bases align to TRBD2. CDR3 length: 19 amino acids. Germline V gene data show CDR1 as MNHNS and CDR2 as SASEGT. V shed 0 bases, J shed 4 bases, and the junction held 15 bases outside the gene matches.